A single T cell receptor (beta chain) is shown here with its context. The CDR3 runs 15 residues. Germline V gives CDR1 KGHSH, CDR2 LQKENI. The V end lost 3 bases, the J end lost 2 bases, and 13 bases lay between the germline ends. The data belong to a study of PD-1 blockade in mismatch repair-deficient tumors. TCRdb keeps only in-frame clones here, not all; method: immunoSEQ multiplex PCR. The table records 13,000 to 15,000 clones, 70% to 85% of them present only once. V is TRBV18 and J is TRBJ1-2, with D perhaps matching TRBD1 (6 bases). The TCR originated in an adult with mismatch repair-deficient cancer. The material sequenced was PBMCs, taken around 15 weeks after starting pembrolizumab. CDR3 DNA: TGTGCCAGCTCACCCAGCAGGGGCCCCAACTATGGCTACACCTTC. Protein: CASSPSRGPNYGYTF.